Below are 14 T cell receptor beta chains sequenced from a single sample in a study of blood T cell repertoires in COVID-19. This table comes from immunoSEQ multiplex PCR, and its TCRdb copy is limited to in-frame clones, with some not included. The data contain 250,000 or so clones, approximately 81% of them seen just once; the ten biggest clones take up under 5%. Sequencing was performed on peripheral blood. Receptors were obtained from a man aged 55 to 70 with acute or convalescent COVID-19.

The DNA for the CDR3 is TGTGCCAGTAGTATAGGTGGCGGACACTCTGGAAACACCATATATTTT. It encodes CASSIGGGHSGNTIYF. This chain uses TRBV19 with TRBJ1-3; D is possibly TRBD1 (5 bases). This CDR3 contains 16 residues. From germline, CDR1 is LNHDA and CDR2 SQIVND (reference sequence). Between the trimmed V and J ends, which lost 1 base and 0 bases, there was a span of 10 bases.

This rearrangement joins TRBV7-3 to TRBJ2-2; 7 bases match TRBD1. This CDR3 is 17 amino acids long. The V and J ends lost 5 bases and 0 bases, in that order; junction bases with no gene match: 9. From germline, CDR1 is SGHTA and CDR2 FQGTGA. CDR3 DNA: TGTGCCAGCAGCCCTGTCCCGGGACAGTCGAACACCGGGGAGCTGTTTTTT. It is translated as CASSPVPGQSNTGELFF.

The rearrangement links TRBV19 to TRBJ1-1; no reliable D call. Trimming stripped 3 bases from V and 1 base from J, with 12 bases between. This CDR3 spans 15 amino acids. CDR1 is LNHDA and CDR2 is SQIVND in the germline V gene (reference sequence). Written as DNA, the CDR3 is TGTGCCAGTAGTATGGCGGTCGTTGGGAACACTGAAGCTTTCTTT. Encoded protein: CASSMAVVGNTEAFF.

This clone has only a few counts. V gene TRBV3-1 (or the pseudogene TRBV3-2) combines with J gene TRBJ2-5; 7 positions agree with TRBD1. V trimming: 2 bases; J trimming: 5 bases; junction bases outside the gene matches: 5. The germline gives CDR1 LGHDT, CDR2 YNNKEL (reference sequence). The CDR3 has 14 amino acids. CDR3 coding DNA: TGTGCCAGCAGCCAAAGGGGGCCGGCGGAGACCCAGTACTTC. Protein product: CASSQRGPAETQYF.

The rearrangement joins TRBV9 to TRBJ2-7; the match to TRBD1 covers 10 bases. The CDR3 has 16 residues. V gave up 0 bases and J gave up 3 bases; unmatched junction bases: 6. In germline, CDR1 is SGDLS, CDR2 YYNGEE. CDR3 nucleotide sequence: TGTGCCAGCAGCGTAGGTCTGGACAGGGGGTTCTACGAGCAGTACTTC. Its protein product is CASSVGLDRGFYEQYF.

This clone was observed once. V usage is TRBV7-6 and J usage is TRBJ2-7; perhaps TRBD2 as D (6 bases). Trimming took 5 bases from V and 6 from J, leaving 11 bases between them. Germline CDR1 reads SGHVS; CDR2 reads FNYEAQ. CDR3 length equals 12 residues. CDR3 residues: CASSPPGGEQYF. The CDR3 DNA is TGTGCCAGCAGCCCCCCCGGGGGCGAGCAGTACTTC. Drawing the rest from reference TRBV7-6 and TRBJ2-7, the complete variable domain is GAGVSQSPRYKVTKRGQDVALRCDPISGHVSLYWYRQALGQGPEFLTYFNYEAQQDKSGLPNDRFSAERPEGSISTLTIQRTEQRDSAMYRCASSPPGGEQYFGPGTRLTVT.

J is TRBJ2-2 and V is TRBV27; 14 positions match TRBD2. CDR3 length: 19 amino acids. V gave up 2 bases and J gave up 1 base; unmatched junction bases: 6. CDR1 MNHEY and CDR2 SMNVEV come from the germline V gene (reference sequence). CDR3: CASSLLGLAGGRNTGELFF. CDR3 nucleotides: TGTGCCAGCAGTTTACTTGGACTAGCGGGAGGCCGGAACACCGGGGAGCTGTTTTTT.

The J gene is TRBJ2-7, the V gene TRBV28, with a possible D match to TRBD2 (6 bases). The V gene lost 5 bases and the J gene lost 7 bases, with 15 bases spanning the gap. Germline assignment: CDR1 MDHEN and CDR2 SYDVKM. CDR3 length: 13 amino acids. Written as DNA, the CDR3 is TGTGCCAGCAGTCTCGGGAGCCCCTGGGAGCAGTACTTC. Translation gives CASSLGSPWEQYF.

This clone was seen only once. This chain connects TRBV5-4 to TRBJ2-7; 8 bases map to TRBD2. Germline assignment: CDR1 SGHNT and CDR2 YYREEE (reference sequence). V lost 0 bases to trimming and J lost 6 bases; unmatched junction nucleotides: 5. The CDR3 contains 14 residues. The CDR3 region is CASSLDGRATEQYF. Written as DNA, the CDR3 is TGTGCCAGCAGCTTGGACGGGAGGGCCACCGAGCAGTACTTC.

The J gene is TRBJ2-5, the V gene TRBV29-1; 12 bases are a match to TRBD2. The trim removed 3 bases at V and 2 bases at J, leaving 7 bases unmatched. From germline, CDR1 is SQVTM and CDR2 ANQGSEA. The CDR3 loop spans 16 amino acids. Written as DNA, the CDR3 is TGCAGCGTTGACGGACTAGCGGGACCAGTACAAGAGACCCAGTACTTC. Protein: CSVDGLAGPVQETQYF.

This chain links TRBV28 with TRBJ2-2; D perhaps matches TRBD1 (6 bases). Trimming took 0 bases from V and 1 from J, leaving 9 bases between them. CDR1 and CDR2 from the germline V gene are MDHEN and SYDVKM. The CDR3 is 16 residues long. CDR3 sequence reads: CASSLWGRGNTGELFF. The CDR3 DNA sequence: TGTGCCAGCAGTTTATGGGGCAGGGGGAACACCGGGGAGCTGTTTTTT.

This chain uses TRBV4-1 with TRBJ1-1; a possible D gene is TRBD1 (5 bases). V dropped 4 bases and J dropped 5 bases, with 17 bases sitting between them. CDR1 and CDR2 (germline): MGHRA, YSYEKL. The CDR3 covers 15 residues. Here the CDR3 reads CASSPSARGGTEAFF. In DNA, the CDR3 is TGCGCCAGCAGCCCGTCCGCCCGGGGGGGTACTGAAGCTTTCTTT.

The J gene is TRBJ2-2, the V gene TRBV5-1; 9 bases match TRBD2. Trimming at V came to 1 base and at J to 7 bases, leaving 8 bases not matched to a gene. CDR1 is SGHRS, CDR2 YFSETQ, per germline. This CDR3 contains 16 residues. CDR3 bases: TGCGCCAGCAGCTTGAGCGCGGGAGGGCTCCGCGGGGAGCTGTTTTTT. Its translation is CASSLSAGGLRGELFF.

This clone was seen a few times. The CDR3 region has the DNA TGCGCCAGCAGTTCCGGGACAGGGCCCATCTACGAGCAGTACTTC. It codes for CASSSGTGPIYEQYF. The J gene is TRBJ2-7, the V gene TRBV5-1, with 9 bases identical to TRBD1. CDR1 SGHRS and CDR2 YFSETQ come from the germline V gene. V shed 5 bases, J shed 3 bases, and the junction held 9 bases outside the gene matches. The CDR3 is 15 residues long. The full variable domain, completed using reference TRBV5-1 and TRBJ2-7, is KAGVTQTPRYLIKTRGQQVTLSCSPISGHRSVSWYQQTPGQGLQFLFEYFSETQRNKGNFPGRFSGRQFSNSRSEMNVSTLELGDSALYLCASSSGTGPIYEQYFGPGTRLTVT.